The 8 T cell receptor beta chains in this list originate from one sample, sequenced in a study of beta chain features in type 1 diabetes. No cognate antigen is known for these TCRs. As every portion of the isolated RNA was reverse transcribed, the sequencing read expressed TCRB transcripts. The protocol was immunoSEQ multiplex PCR, while the TCRdb copy is restricted to in-frame clones and leaves out a portion. This sample yields around 280,000 clones, of which approximately 16% are seen a single time; less than 0.02% belongs to the top ten. Study-level findings and limits: Type 1 diabetes patients had moderately but significantly shorter TCRB CDR3s in all four CD4+ subsets.

Material: naive CD4+ T cells from blood. The receptor set was obtained from a man aged 18 to 35 with type 1 diabetes.

This clone was counted a few times. Other DNA sequences in the same sample also yield this CDR3. The rearrangement uses TRBV7-9 and TRBJ2-3, with 9 bases aligning to TRBD1. V gave up 6 bases and J gave up 2 bases; unmatched junction bases: 6. CDR1 is SEHNR, CDR2 FQNEAQ, per germline (reference sequence). The CDR3 has 15 amino acids. CDR3 residues: CASSSGTGSTDTQYF. The CDR3 nucleotides read TGTGCCAGCAGTTCCGGGACAGGGTCCACAGATACGCAGTATTTT.

The sample holds a few counts of this clone. The chain joins TRBV5-1 to TRBJ2-5; the match to TRBD2 covers 9 bases. CDR3 length: 16 residues. Per the germline V gene, CDR1 is SGHRS and CDR2 is YFSETQ. The junction had 7 bases not matched to a gene; V was cut back by 0 bases and J by 4 bases. The CDR3 protein is CASSLALAGFGETQYF. Here the CDR3 DNA reads TGCGCCAGCAGCTTGGCCCTAGCGGGATTTGGAGAGACCCAGTACTTC.

In this sample, this clone turned up once. The rearrangement links TRBV28 to TRBJ2-2, with TRBD1 identical over 7 bases. The CDR3 runs to 15 residues. In germline, CDR1 is MDHEN, CDR2 SYDVKM. V lost 5 bases to trimming and J lost 4 bases; unmatched junction nucleotides: 7. The CDR3 loop is CASSGYAGGTGELFF. The CDR3, as DNA: TGTGCCAGCAGTGGATATGCAGGGGGCACCGGGGAGCTGTTTTTT.

This clone showed up just a few times. The rearrangement joins TRBV7-2 to TRBJ2-1, with D possibly being TRBD2 (7 bases). The CDR3 runs 16 residues. Germline CDR1 and CDR2: SGHTA and FQGNSA. V was cut by 1 base and J by 6 bases, with 16 bases left in between. The CDR3 reads CASSLVRGAGSNEQFF. Written as DNA, the CDR3 is TGTGCCAGCAGCTTAGTACGGGGGGCCGGGTCCAATGAGCAGTTCTTC.

This clone has a handful of counts. The sample carries other DNA sequences with the same CDR3. The rearrangement joins TRBV11-2 to TRBJ2-5; a possible D gene is TRBD2 (5 bases). The V end was cut by 1 base, the J end by 2 bases, with 8 bases between. The CDR3 has 14 residues. Germline loops: CDR1 SGHAT, CDR2 FQNNGV. The CDR3 spells CASSLGGLQETQYF. For the CDR3, the DNA is TGTGCCAGCAGCTTAGGTGGACTTCAAGAGACCCAGTACTTC.

Concerning this clone itself: Additional DNA sequences in this sample encode the identical CDR3. The J gene is TRBJ2-3, the V gene TRBV29-1; D remains unclear. V lost 3 bases and J lost 2, with 9 bases in between. The V gene's germline CDR1 is SQVTM and CDR2 ANQGSEA. The CDR3 totals 13 residues. The CDR3 protein is CSVEGRYTDTQYF. The CDR3 nucleotides are TGCAGCGTTGAGGGCAGGTACACAGATACGCAGTATTTT.

The J gene is TRBJ2-7, the V gene TRBV5-6; 9 positions match TRBD2. J was trimmed by 6 bases and V by 0 bases; bases with no gene match: 7. Per the germline V gene, CDR1 is SGHDT and CDR2 is YYEEEE. The CDR3 has 15 amino acids. DNA of the CDR3: TGTGCCAGCAGCTTGGCCGCTAGCGGGAACTCCGAGCAGTACTTC. It yields the protein CASSLAASGNSEQYF.

The V and J genes are TRBV7-2 and TRBJ2-3; 8 bases are a match to TRBD2. CDR3 length: 18 residues. Trimming at V came to 6 bases and at J to 1 base, leaving 15 bases not matched to a gene. Germline CDR1 is SGHTA and CDR2 is FQGNSA. CDR3 protein: CASSTRGTRGTGTDTQYF. The CDR3 DNA reads as TGTGCCAGCAGTACGCGGGGGACTAGGGGGACTGGCACAGATACGCAGTATTTT.